The following is a TCR beta chain sequence with its context. Produced via immunoSEQ multiplex PCR; TCRdb's table is partial and in-frame only. The data contain more than 95,000 clones, roughly four fifths of them singletons. The data belong to a study of radiation and T cells in renal cell carcinoma. Germline loops: CDR1 SGHTA, CDR2 FQGNSA. The CDR3 runs 16 residues. Trimming removed 1 base from V and 0 bases from J; junction bases left unmatched: 3. Time point of the sample: baseline pretreatment blood. Treatment meaning: 15 Gy SBRT to primary tumor, nephrectomy 4 weeks later. The chain has TRBV7-2 and TRBJ2-3; 8 bases are a match to TRBD2. Sequenced material: blood, taken from a patient whose treatment included radiotherapy and nephrectomy. This receptor was taken from a woman aged 55-70 years with renal cell carcinoma. CDR3 in DNA: TGTGCCAGCAGCTTAGAACTAGCGGCTAGCACAGATACGCAGTATTTT. This sequence encodes CASSLELAASTDTQYF. Full variable domain (outside the CDR3, taken from reference TRBV7-2 and TRBJ2-3): GAGVSQSPSNKVTEKGKDVELRCDPISGHTALYWYRQSLGQGLEFLIYFQGNSAPDKSGLPSDRFSAERTGGSVSTLTIQRTQQEDSAVYLCASSLELAASTDTQYFGPGTRLTVL.